This TCR beta chain stems from a study of human T cells and chemical hapten exposure. For the study at large: Weekly diphenylcyclopropenone doses were given to patients' scalps across the approximately 24-week study. Small pooled library volume differences mainly caused per-sample TCR yield variation. Study outcomes and limitations: Versus controls, expanded TCRs had significantly more large CDR3 similarity clusters. Healthy people's immune response may differ from that of the donors, who had alopecia.

CDR1 and CDR2 from the germline V gene are MNHEY and SVGEGT. The ends lost 6 bases at V and 0 bases at J; junction bases unmatched: 4. The CDR3 is 15 residues long. MiXCR, applied by TCRdb to the RACE reads, yields one record per CDR3 protein. The data hold around 200,000 distinct CDR3 sequences, with around 25% observed a single time. Sample time point: patch test 3, about 24 weeks after DPC sensitization. Sample treatment: therapeutic diphenylcyclopropenone sensitization with weekly scalp DPC. Remarks on this clonotype: Antigen specificity is unknown.

This chain joins TRBV6-2 or TRBV6-3 and TRBJ2-1; TRBD2 aligns across 8 bases. This specimen was whole blood, taken in connection with sensitization to the hapten diphenylcyclopropenone (DPC). The receptor was derived from a woman in her forties with alopecia areata. Some clones in this sample may be carry-over from other donors' samples. The CDR3 region has the DNA TGTGCCAGCAGGGGCGGGAGGAGCTCCTACAATGAGCAGTTCTTC. Translating it yields CASRGGRSSYNEQFF.